This T cell receptor beta chain derives from a study of shared clonotypes between healthy human individuals. Study-level results: Against clonotypes common to all four donors, non-shared ones had lower generation probabilities.

As regards this clone: Its specificity is unknown. This sample also contains other DNA sequences that code for the same CDR3.

Deep-level settings were used for running the assay. Sequencing was performed with immunoSEQ multiplex PCR; in TCRdb, only in-frame clones are kept and a portion is missing. The sample includes roughly 640,000 clones, about 74% seen only once; the top ten take approximately 1.7%. The sequenced sample was memory CD4+ T cells sorted from blood. Indicated subset: CD45RA-negative fraction. The sequence was obtained from a woman aged 30 to 39 in good health.

The CDR3 loop reads CASSVGPYNEQFF. The DNA of the CDR3 is TGTGCCAGCAGCGTGGGACCCTACAATGAGCAGTTCTTC. The V call is TRBV9, the J call TRBJ2-1, with D tentatively TRBD1 or TRBD2 (5 bases each). Germline CDR1 reads SGDLS; CDR2 reads YYNGEE. Trimming stripped 2 bases from V and 2 bases from J, with 5 bases between. The CDR3 spans 13 residues.